These 24 T cell receptor beta chains share one sample of origin, sequenced in a study of molecular identifiers for immune sequencing clone quantification. Each CDR3 protein is one row after TCRdb ran MiXCR on the PCR reads. In the table there are around 82,000 distinct CDR3 sequences, roughly 19% of which are singletons. The sequencing input was naive CD8+ T cells from blood, with Jurkat cell RNA spiked in. Regarding subset: FACS-sorted CD8+CD4-CCR7+CD45RA+ naive T cells. These receptors came from a human donor in good health. Some libraries in this study had Jurkat cell RNA spiked in.

This clonotype came up many times. The chain is built from TRBV30 and TRBJ2-7, with TRBD1 matching over 7 bases. The germline V gene encodes CDR1 GTSNPN and CDR2 SVGIG (reference sequence). Germline trimming cut 1 base from V and 2 bases from J; bases unmatched to any gene: 5. CDR3 length equals 14 residues. CDR3 bases: TGTGCCTGGAGTGCCAAACAGGGGCCCTACGAGCAGTACTTC. Protein product: CAWSAKQGPYEQYF.

The sample holds many counts of this clonotype. The chain joins TRBV7-2 to TRBJ2-3; 8 bases map to TRBD2. This CDR3 has 16 residues. The ends lost 5 bases at V and 1 base at J; junction bases unmatched: 8. Germline lookup yields CDR1 SGHTA and CDR2 FQGNSA. The chain's CDR3 is CASSPIAGFGTDTQYF. DNA of the CDR3: TGTGCCAGCAGCCCAATAGCGGGATTCGGCACAGATACGCAGTATTTT.

Comments on this clonotype: This may arise from a read error, as a much more abundant clone is one base away. This chain uses TRBV7-9 with TRBJ1-2; TRBD1 aligns across 7 bases. In germline, CDR1 is SEHNR, CDR2 FQNEAQ (reference sequence). The CDR3 consists of 14 residues. The V segment lost 6 bases and the J segment 3 bases; nucleotides outside the gene matches: 7. In DNA, the CDR3 is TGTGCCAGCAGGCACGGGACAGCCGACTATGGCTACACCTTC. Translation gives CASRHGTADYGYTF.

The chain carries TRBV27 and TRBJ2-7, with TRBD2 matching over 13 bases. Germline CDR1 is MNHEY and CDR2 is SMNVEV (reference sequence). The CDR3 runs 16 residues. The J segment lost 4 bases and the V segment lost 8 bases, leaving 11 bases of the junction unmatched. CDR3 DNA: TGTGCCAGCGGACCCGGGACTAGCGGGAATCTATACGAGCAGTACTTC. Its protein is CASGPGTSGNLYEQYF.

This clonotype was counted many times. The gene calls are TRBV28 and TRBJ2-7; the match to TRBD2 covers 13 bases. CDR3 length: 17 amino acids. Germline CDR1 is MDHEN and CDR2 is SYDVKM. Losses at the gene ends were 2 bases for V and 6 bases for J; bases not matched to a gene: 10. This chain's CDR3 is CASSLRPPGTSGIEQYF. The DNA for the CDR3 is TGTGCCAGCAGTTTACGCCCTCCCGGGACTAGCGGGATCGAGCAGTACTTC. Full variable domain (rest looked up from reference TRBV28 and TRBJ2-7): DVKVTQSSRYLVKRTGEKVFLECVQDMDHENMFWYRQDPGLGLRLIYFSYDVKMKEKGDIPEGYSVSREKKERFSLILESASTNQTSMYLCASSLRPPGTSGIEQYFGPGTRLTVT.

A few counts support this clonotype. The junction departs from the called germline gene at one end, perhaps through a read error. The chain has TRBV27 and TRBJ2-7; 9 bases map to TRBD1. Germline CDR1 reads MNHEY; CDR2 reads SMNVEV (reference sequence). This CDR3 spans 15 amino acids. CDR3 nucleotide sequence: TGTGCCAGCGGTTTAAGCGTGACAGGGGGAAGGGAGCAGTACTTC. Protein: CASGLSVTGGREQYF.

This clonotype has ten or more counts. The chain recombines TRBV30 with TRBJ1-1; D not resolved. The germline V gene encodes CDR1 GTSNPN and CDR2 SVGIG (reference sequence). The CDR3 contains 11 residues. V lost 5 bases and J 7 bases, leaving 11 bases between the germline ends. The CDR3 protein is CAWERQIEAFF. DNA of the CDR3: TGTGCCTGGGAAAGGCAGATTGAAGCTTTCTTT.

This clonotype has at least ten counts. This sequence joins TRBV6-5 and TRBJ1-5, with D perhaps TRBD1 (5 bases). V was pared by 5 bases and J by 5 bases, with 10 bases between. Germline V gene data show CDR1 as MNHEY and CDR2 as SVGAGI. This CDR3 is 13 amino acids long. Written as DNA, the CDR3 is TGTGCCAGCAGTCAGGGTGGTTATCAGCCCCAGCATTTT. This codes for CASSQGGYQPQHF.

This clonotype was counted many times. The rearrangement links TRBV7-2 to TRBJ2-5, with 9 bases that match TRBD2. Trimming cost V 5 bases and J 5 bases; bases outside gene matches: 9. This CDR3 spans 15 amino acids. Germline CDR1 and CDR2: SGHTA and FQGNSA. The DNA for the CDR3 is TGTGCCAGCAGCCAAACAGCGGGGGGAGGGGAGACCCAGTACTTC. It yields the protein CASSQTAGGGETQYF.

The V call is TRBV6-2 or TRBV6-3, the J call TRBJ2-1; unclear D gene. This CDR3 contains 15 residues. V gave up 5 bases and J gave up 4 bases, with 15 bases separating them. In germline, CDR1 is MNHEY, CDR2 SVGEGT. The CDR3 reads CASSKHTDQYNEQFF. In DNA, the CDR3 is TGTGCCAGCAGTAAACATACGGACCAGTACAATGAGCAGTTCTTC.

This clonotype was counted ten times or more. The chain uses TRBV18 and TRBJ2-1; 8 bases line up with TRBD2. This CDR3 has 15 amino acids. J was trimmed by 0 bases and V by 2 bases; bases with no gene match: 0. Per germline, CDR1 KGHSH and CDR2 LQKENI. The CDR3, as DNA: TGTGCCAGCTCACCAAGCGGGAGCTCCTACAATGAGCAGTTCTTC. Translated: CASSPSGSSYNEQFF.

This clonotype was detected many times. This chain connects TRBV27 to TRBJ2-5; 9 nucleotides agree with TRBD2. CDR1 MNHEY and CDR2 SMNVEV come from the germline V gene (reference sequence). Germline trimming cut 6 bases from V and 1 base from J; bases unmatched to any gene: 18. The CDR3 consists of 19 residues. The DNA of the CDR3 is TGTGCCAGCAGCCCCCTGGCTCGGCGGCGGGAGGGCATCCAAGAGACCCAGTACTTC. Translation: CASSPLARRREGIQETQYF.

This clonotype has a count of ten or more. This chain's CDR3 is CASSYLRDPGNTIYF. DNA for the CDR3: TGTGCCAGCAGTTACCTCCGGGACCCTGGAAACACCATATATTTT. The chain recombines TRBV12-3 or TRBV12-4 with TRBJ1-3, with D possibly being TRBD1 (5 bases). Trimming cost V 4 bases and J 2 bases, with 12 bases left between them. This CDR3 comprises 15 residues.

This clonotype was counted at least ten times. V is TRBV28 and J is TRBJ1-1; the match to TRBD1 covers 7 bases. Trimming took 6 bases from V and 0 from J; bases not matched to a gene: 13. Per germline, CDR1 MDHEN and CDR2 SYDVKM. This CDR3 spans 17 amino acids. The CDR3 here is CASSHWVKQGMNTEAFF. The CDR3 DNA reads as TGTGCCAGCAGCCACTGGGTCAAACAGGGGATGAACACTGAAGCTTTCTTT.

The table lists this clonotype with many counts. The chain recombines TRBV6-2 or TRBV6-3 with TRBJ1-1; tentatively, D is TRBD1 (5 bases). The CDR3 runs to 13 residues. The germline V gene has CDR1 MNHEY and CDR2 SVGEGT. V gave up 5 bases and J gave up 3 bases, with 10 bases separating them. CDR3 nucleotides: TGTGCCAGCAGTCCACAGGATGACACTGAAGCTTTCTTT. It translates to CASSPQDDTEAFF.

The sample holds many counts of this clonotype. The chain carries TRBV29-1 and TRBJ2-4; 8 bases agree with TRBD1. The CDR3 sequence is 12 residues long. From germline, CDR1 is SQVTM and CDR2 ANQGSEA. With 7 bases clipped from V and 6 bases from J, the junction kept 5 bases outside the gene matches. Written as DNA, the CDR3 is TGCAGCGGGACAGGGATCCGAAACATTCAGTACTTC. Residues: CSGTGIRNIQYF.

The table lists this clonotype with many counts. The rearrangement uses TRBV7-9 and TRBJ2-7, with D possibly matching TRBD1 (6 bases). Looked up from germline, CDR1 is SEHNR and CDR2 is FQNEAQ (reference sequence). The V and J ends lost 0 bases and 4 bases respectively, with 10 bases between them. This CDR3 has 14 amino acids. The CDR3 DNA reads as TGTGCCAGCAGCTTAGCGAACAGGGTTTACGAGCAGTACTTC. It encodes CASSLANRVYEQYF.

This clonotype was counted many times. The rearrangement links TRBV20-1 to TRBJ1-2; D is undetermined. The CDR3 totals 13 residues. V lost 8 bases to trimming and J lost 8 bases, with 21 bases between them. Germline values: CDR1 DFQATT, CDR2 SNEGSKA (reference sequence). The CDR3 bases are TGCAGTTGCCCCTCCGAGTCAGATGTGGGCTACACCTTC. It codes for CSCPSESDVGYTF.

This clonotype was recorded many times. CDR3 region: CASNRLATQYF. The CDR3 DNA sequence: TGCGCCAGCAACCGACTAGCAACGCAGTATTTT. The chain employs TRBV4-3 and TRBJ2-3, with 7 bases fitting TRBD2. Trimming cost V 7 bases and J 9 bases; bases outside gene matches: 4. The germline V gene encodes CDR1 LGHNA and CDR2 YSLEER. CDR3 length: 11 residues.

This clonotype appeared many times. The chain links TRBV7-9 to TRBJ2-7, with 10 bases identical to TRBD1. V lost 1 base, J lost 3 bases, and 12 bases stayed unmatched. Per germline, CDR1 SEHNR and CDR2 FQNEAQ (reference sequence). This CDR3 is built from 18 residues. The CDR3 sequence: CASSLGTGGLIPVYEQYF. The CDR3 DNA sequence: TGTGCCAGCAGCTTAGGGACAGGGGGGCTCATCCCAGTCTACGAGCAGTACTTC.

In its sample, this clonotype was seen many times. The rearrangement uses TRBV28 and TRBJ1-5; a weak D match, TRBD1 (6 bases). The germline V gene encodes CDR1 MDHEN and CDR2 SYDVKM. The germline V and J ends were trimmed by 6 bases and 3 bases, with 12 bases remaining between them. The CDR3 is 14 residues long. Here the CDR3 reads CASSQDRTNQPQHF. The CDR3 region has the DNA TGTGCCAGCAGCCAAGACAGGACCAATCAGCCCCAGCATTTT.

This clonotype came up many times. The chain recombines TRBV7-9 with TRBJ2-2; D remains unclear. This CDR3 spans 12 amino acids. CDR1 and CDR2 from the germline V gene are SEHNR and FQNEAQ (reference sequence). The V end lost 5 bases, the J end lost 3 bases, and 4 bases lay between the germline ends. CDR3 amino acids: CASSPHTGELFF. CDR3 DNA: TGTGCCAGCAGCCCACACACCGGGGAGCTGTTTTTT.

There are many counts of this clonotype. This chain joins TRBV6-2 or TRBV6-3 and TRBJ2-7; unclear D gene. The CDR3 contains 11 residues. Trimming stripped 10 bases from V and 2 bases from J, with 9 bases between. Germline CDR1 reads MNHEY; CDR2 reads SVGEGT. CDR3 sequence (DNA): TGTGCCATCGGATGGGCCTACGAGCAGTACTTC. Its protein product is CAIGWAYEQYF.

About this clonotype: Relative to the germline gene, one junction end is altered; a read error may explain this. V and J are TRBV4-3 and TRBJ2-5, with a possible D match to TRBD2 (6 bases). Germline V gene data show CDR1 as LGHNA and CDR2 as YSLEER. The CDR3 length is 15 residues. CDR3 bases: TGCGCCAGCGGCCAAGATCTAGCGAAACGAGAAACCCAGTACTTC. Translation: CASGQDLAKRETQYF.